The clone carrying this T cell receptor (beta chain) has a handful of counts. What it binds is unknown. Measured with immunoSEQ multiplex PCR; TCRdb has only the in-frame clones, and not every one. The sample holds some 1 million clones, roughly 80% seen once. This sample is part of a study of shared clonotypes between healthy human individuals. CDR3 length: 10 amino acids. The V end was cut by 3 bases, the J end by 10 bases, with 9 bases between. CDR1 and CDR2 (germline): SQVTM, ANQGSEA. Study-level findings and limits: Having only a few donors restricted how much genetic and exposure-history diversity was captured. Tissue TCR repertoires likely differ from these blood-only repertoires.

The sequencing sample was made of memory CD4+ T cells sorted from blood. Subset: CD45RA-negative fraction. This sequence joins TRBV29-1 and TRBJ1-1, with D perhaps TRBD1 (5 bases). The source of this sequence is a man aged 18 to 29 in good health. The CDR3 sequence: CSVEKGVAFF. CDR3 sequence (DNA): TGCAGCGTTGAGAAAGGGGTAGCTTTCTTT.